This is a list of T cell receptor beta chains from one sample in a study of T cell responses to AZD1222 COVID-19 vaccine. Assay: immunoSEQ multiplex PCR; the TCRdb copy retains only in-frame clones and omits some. The table has around 140,000 clones, 85% to 95% seen once. Specimen: peripheral blood, collected after recovery from COVID-19. These receptors were obtained from an adult who had recovered from COVID-19. CDR3s include the opening cysteine and the closing phenylalanine or tryptophan. The D gene is left open where the match is weak. The size entry is marked missing in some rows and otherwise reads once, few, many or a size class.

cdr3_aa cdr3_nt v_call clone_size j_call d_call
CASSSSVQGDGGYEQYF TGCGCCAGCAGCAGTTCGGTACAGGGCGACGGAGGCTACGAGCAGTACTTC TRBV5-1 NA TRBJ2-7 NA
CASSRTSGRGEETQYF TGTGCCAGCAGCCGGACTAGCGGGAGAGGGGAAGAGACCCAGTACTTC TRBV7-2 NA TRBJ2-5 TRBD2
CASSLEPSGTSGRTEQFF TGCGCCAGCAGCCTCGAACCCTCCGGGACTAGCGGGAGAACTGAGCAGTTCTTC TRBV5-1 NA TRBJ2-1 TRBD2
CASSFGGGQGMDTQYF TGCGCCAGCAGCTTTGGTGGGGGACAGGGGATGGATACGCAGTATTTT TRBV5-1 NA TRBJ2-3 TRBD1
CASSFPSGVGRMTPYEQYF TGTGCCAGCAGCTTCCCATCAGGCGTCGGACGAATGACCCCCTACGAGCAGTACTTC TRBV7-2 NA TRBJ2-7 NA
CSALGETEAFF TGCAGTGCTTTAGGGGAGACTGAAGCTTTCTTT TRBV20-1 NA TRBJ1-1 NA
CASRTGEAEAFF TGTGCCAGCAGGACAGGAGAAGCTGAAGCTTTCTTT TRBV5-4 NA TRBJ1-1 NA
CASSEPGRRFNEQFF TGTGCCAGCAGTGAACCGGGCCGACGGTTCAATGAGCAGTTCTTC TRBV2 NA TRBJ2-1 NA
CASLQEVMNTEAFF TGTGCCAGCTTACAGGAGGTAATGAACACTGAAGCTTTCTTT TRBV7-9 NA TRBJ1-1 NA
CASSTGLVAFF TGTGCCAGCAGCACAGGGTTGGTCGCTTTCTTT TRBV7-9 NA TRBJ1-1 NA
CASSIRTYEQYF TGTGCCAGCAGCATAAGGACCTACGAGCAGTACTTC TRBV5-6 NA TRBJ2-7 NA
CASSLQTGTTNYGYTF TGTGCCAGTAGTCTCCAAACCGGGACAACTAACTATGGCTACACCTTC TRBV19 NA TRBJ1-2 NA
CASSYGEPKSSYEQYF TGTGCCAGCAGTTACGGGGAGCCCAAATCCTCCTACGAGCAGTACTTC TRBV6-5 NA TRBJ2-7 NA
CASSEYGTGDPYGYTF TGTGCCAGCAGTGAATACGGGACAGGAGATCCCTATGGCTACACCTTC TRBV6-1 NA TRBJ1-2 TRBD1
CAVEGTSNEKLFF TGTGCCGTGGAGGGTACGAGTAATGAAAAACTGTTTTTT TRBV2 NA TRBJ1-4 NA
CASSLGGGTSGRKQFF TGTGCCAGCAGCTTAGGTGGCGGGACTAGCGGGAGGAAGCAGTTCTTC TRBV7-9 NA TRBJ2-1 TRBD2
CASSFSRGMSEKLFF TGTGCCAGCAGTTTTTCTCGTGGGATGAGTGAAAAACTGTTTTTT TRBV28 NA TRBJ1-4 NA
CASSPVSGQSAYNEQFF TGTGCCAGCAGCCCAGTGTCTGGGCAGTCCGCCTACAATGAGCAGTTCTTC TRBV3-1/TRBV3-2 NA TRBJ2-1 NA
CASSLRQGNTEAFF TGCGCCAGCAGCTTGAGACAGGGGAACACTGAAGCTTTCTTT TRBV5-1 NA TRBJ1-1 TRBD1
CASRPGTEYQPQHF TGTGCCAGCAGGCCCGGGACAGAATATCAGCCCCAGCATTTT TRBV28 NA TRBJ1-5 TRBD1
CASSLFELKEKLFF TGTGCCAGCAGTTTATTTGAGTTAAAGGAAAAACTGTTTTTT TRBV28 NA TRBJ1-4 NA
CAISPGQQETQYF TGTGCCATCAGCCCCGGGCAGCAAGAGACCCAGTACTTC TRBV10-3 NA TRBJ2-5 NA
CASATGIQPQHF TGTGCCAGCGCCACAGGGATTCAGCCCCAGCATTTT TRBV19 few TRBJ1-5 NA
CASSLMGGSTDTQYF TGCGCCAGCAGCTTGATGGGAGGGAGCACAGATACGCAGTATTTT TRBV5-1 NA TRBJ2-3 TRBD2
CASSLAGGRYGYTF TGTGCCAGCAGCTTAGCAGGGGGCCGATATGGCTACACCTTC TRBV7-9 NA TRBJ1-2 TRBD1